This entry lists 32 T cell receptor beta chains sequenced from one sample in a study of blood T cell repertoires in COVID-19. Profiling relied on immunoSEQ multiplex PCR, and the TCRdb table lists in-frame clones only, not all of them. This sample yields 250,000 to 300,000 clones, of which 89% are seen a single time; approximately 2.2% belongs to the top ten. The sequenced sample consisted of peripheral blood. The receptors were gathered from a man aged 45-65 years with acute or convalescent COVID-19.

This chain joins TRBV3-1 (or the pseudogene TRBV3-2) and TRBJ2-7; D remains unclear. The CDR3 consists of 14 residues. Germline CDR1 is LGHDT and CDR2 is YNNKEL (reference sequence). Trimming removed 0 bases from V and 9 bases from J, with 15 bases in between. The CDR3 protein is CASSQDSLRIGQYF. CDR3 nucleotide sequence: TGTGCCAGCAGCCAAGATAGTTTGAGGATCGGGCAGTACTTC.

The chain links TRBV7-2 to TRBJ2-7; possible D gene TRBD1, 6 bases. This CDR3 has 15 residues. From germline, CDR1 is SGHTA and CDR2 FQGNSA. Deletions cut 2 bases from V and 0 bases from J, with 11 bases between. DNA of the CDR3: TGTGCCAGCAGCTTAAGGGGGTCCTCCTCCTACGAGCAGTACTTC. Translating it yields CASSLRGSSSYEQYF.

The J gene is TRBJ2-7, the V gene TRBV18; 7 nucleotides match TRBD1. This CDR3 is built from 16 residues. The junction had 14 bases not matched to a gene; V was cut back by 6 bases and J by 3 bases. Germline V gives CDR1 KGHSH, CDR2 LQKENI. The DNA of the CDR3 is TGTGCCAGCTCCGCGATACCAATAGGACAGGACTACGAGCAGTACTTC. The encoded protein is CASSAIPIGQDYEQYF.

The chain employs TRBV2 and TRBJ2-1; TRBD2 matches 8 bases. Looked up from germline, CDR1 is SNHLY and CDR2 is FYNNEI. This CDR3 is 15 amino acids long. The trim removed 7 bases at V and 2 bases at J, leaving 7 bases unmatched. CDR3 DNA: TGTGCCAGCACCTCACAGCGGGGGACCTACAATGAGCAGTTCTTC. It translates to CASTSQRGTYNEQFF.

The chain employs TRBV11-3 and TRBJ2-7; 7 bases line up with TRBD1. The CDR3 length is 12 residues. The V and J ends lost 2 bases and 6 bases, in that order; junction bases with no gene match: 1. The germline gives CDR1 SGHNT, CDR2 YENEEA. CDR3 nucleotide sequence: TGTGCCAGCAGCTTACCAGGGGGCGAGCAGTACTTC. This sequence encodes CASSLPGGEQYF. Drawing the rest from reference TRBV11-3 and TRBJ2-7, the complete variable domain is EAGVVQSPRYKIIEKKQPVAFWCNPISGHNTLYWYLQNLGQGPELLIRYENEEAVDDSQLPKDRFSAERLKGVDSTLKIQPAELGDSAVYLCASSLPGGEQYFGPGTRLTVT.

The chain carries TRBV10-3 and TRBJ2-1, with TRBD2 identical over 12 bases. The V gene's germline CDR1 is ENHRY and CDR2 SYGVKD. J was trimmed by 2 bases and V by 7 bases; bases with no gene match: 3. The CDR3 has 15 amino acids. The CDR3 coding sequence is TGTGCCATCACACCTAGCGGGGGGGCCTACAATGAGCAGTTCTTC. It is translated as CAITPSGGAYNEQFF.

CDR3 in DNA: TGCGCCAGCAGTGTTATGAACACTGAAGCTTTCTTT. Translated, it gives CASSVMNTEAFF. This chain connects TRBV10-2 to TRBJ1-1, with D hard to call. With 4 bases removed from V and 0 bases from J, the gap between germline ends came to 3 bases. The CDR3 is 12 amino acids. Germline assignment: CDR1 WSHSY and CDR2 SAAADI.

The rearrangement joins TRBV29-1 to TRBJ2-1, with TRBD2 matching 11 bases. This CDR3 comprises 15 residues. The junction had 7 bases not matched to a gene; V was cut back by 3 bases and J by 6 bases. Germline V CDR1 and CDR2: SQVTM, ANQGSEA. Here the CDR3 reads CSVDDLAGGLNEQFF. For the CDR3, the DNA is TGCAGCGTTGATGACTTAGCGGGGGGGCTCAATGAGCAGTTCTTC.

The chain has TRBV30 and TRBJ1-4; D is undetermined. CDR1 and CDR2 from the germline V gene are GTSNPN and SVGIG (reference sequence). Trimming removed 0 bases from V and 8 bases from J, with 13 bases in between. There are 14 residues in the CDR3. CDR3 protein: CAWSVREGGEKLFF. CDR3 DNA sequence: TGTGCCTGGAGTGTACGGGAAGGCGGGGAAAAACTGTTTTTT.

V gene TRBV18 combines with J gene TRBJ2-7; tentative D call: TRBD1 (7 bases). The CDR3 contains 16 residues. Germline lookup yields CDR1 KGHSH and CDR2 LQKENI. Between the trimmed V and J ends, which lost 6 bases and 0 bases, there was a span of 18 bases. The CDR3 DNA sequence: TGTGCCAGCTCCGGCGCGGGACAGTCCGGCTCCTACGAGCAGTACTTC. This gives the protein CASSGAGQSGSYEQYF. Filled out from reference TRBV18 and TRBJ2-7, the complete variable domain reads NAGVMQNPRHLVRRRGQEARLRCSPMKGHSHVYWYRQLPEEGLKFMVYLQKENIIDESGMPKERFSAEFPKEGPSILRIQQVVRGDSAAYFCASSGAGQSGSYEQYFGPGTRLTVT.

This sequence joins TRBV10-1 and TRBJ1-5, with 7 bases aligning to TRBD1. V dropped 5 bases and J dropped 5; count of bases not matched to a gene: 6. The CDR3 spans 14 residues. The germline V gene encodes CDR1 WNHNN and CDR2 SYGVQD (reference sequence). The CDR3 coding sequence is TGCGCCAGCAGTTGGACAGGCCAACATCAGCCCCAGCATTTT. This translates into CASSWTGQHQPQHF.

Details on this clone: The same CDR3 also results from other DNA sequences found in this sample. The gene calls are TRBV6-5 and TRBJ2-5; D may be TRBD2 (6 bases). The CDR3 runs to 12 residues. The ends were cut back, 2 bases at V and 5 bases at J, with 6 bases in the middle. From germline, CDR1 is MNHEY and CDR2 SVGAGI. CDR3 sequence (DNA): TGTGCCAGCAGTTACCGGGGGGAGACCCAGTACTTC. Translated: CASSYRGETQYF.

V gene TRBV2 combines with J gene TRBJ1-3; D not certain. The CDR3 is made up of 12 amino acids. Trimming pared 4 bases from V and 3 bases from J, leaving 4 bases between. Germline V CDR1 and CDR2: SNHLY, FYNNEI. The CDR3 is CASSVGGNTIYF. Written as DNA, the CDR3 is TGTGCCAGCAGTGTCGGTGGAAACACCATATATTTT.

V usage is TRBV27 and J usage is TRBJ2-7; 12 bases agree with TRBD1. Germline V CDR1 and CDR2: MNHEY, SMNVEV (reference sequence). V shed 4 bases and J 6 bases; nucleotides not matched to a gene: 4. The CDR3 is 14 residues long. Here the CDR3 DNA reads TGTGCCAGCAGTTCGCCGGGACAGGGGGCCGAGCAGTACTTC. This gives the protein CASSSPGQGAEQYF.

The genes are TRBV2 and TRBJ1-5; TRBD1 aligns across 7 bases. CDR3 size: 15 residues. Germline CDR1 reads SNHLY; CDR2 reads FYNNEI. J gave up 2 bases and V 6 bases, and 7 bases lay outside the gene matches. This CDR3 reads CASRLDRAGNQPQHF. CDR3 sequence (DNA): TGTGCCAGCAGGTTAGACAGGGCGGGCAATCAGCCCCAGCATTTT. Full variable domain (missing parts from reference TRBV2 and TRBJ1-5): EPEVTQTPSHQVTQMGQEVILRCVPISNHLYFYWYRQILGQKVEFLVSFYNNEISEKSEIFDDQFSVERPDGSNFTLKIRSTKLEDSAMYFCASRLDRAGNQPQHFGDGTRLSIL.

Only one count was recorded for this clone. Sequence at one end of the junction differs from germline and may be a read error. The CDR3: CASAINSGYTF. DNA of the CDR3: TGTGCCAGCGCCATAAACTCTGGCTACACCTTC. V is TRBV7-9 and J is TRBJ1-2; D not certain. CDR3 length: 11 amino acids. The germline V gene has CDR1 SEHNR and CDR2 FQNEAQ (reference sequence).

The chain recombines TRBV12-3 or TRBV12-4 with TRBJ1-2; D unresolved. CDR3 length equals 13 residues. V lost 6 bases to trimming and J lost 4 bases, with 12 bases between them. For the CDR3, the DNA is TGTGCCAGCAGCCCACTAGACGTCTATGGCTACACCTTC. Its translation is CASSPLDVYGYTF.

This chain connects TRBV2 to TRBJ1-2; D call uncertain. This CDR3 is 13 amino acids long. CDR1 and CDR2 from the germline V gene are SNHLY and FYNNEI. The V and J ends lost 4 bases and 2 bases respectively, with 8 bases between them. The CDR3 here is CASSVGENYGYTF. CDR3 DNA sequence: TGTGCCAGCAGTGTCGGGGAGAACTATGGCTACACCTTC.

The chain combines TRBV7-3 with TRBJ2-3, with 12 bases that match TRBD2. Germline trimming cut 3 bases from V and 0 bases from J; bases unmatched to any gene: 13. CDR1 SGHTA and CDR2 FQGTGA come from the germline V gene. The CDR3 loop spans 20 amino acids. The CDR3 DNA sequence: TGTGCCAGCAGCTTGAGCGGACGGCTAGCGGGGGGGCCGAGCACAGATACGCAGTATTTT. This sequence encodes CASSLSGRLAGGPSTDTQYF. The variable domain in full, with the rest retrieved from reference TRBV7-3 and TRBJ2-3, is GAGVSQTPSNKVTEKGKYVELRCDPISGHTALYWYRQSLGQGPEFLIYFQGTGAADDSGLPNDRFFAVRPEGSVSTLKIQRTERGDSAVYLCASSLSGRLAGGPSTDTQYFGPGTRLTVL.

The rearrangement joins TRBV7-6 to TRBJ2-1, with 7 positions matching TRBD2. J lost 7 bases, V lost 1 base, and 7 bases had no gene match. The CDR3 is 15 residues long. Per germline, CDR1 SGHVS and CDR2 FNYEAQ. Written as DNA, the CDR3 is TGTGCCAGCAGCTTAGAACCGGGAGCGGGGAATGAGCAGTTCTTC. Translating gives CASSLEPGAGNEQFF.

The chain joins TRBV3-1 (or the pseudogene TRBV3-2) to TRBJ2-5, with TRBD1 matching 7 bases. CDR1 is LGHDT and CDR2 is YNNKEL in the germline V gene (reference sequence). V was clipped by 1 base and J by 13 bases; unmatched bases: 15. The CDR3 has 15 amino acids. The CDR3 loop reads CASSQGQGYPPDGYF. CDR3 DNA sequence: TGTGCCAGCAGCCAAGGACAGGGCTACCCCCCGGACGGGTACTTC.

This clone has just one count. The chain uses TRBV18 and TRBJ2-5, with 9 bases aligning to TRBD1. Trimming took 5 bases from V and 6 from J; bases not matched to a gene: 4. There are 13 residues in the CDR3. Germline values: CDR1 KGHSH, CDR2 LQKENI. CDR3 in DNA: TGTGCCAGCTCATGGACAGGGGAGCAGACCCAGTACTTC. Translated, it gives CASSWTGEQTQYF.

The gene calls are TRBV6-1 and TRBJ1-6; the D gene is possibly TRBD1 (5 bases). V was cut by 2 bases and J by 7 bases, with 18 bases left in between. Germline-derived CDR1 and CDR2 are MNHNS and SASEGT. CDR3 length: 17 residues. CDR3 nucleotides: TGTGCCAGCAGTGAAAAGCCCTCGGGGGGGAACAATTCACCCCTCCACTTT. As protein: CASSEKPSGGNNSPLHF.

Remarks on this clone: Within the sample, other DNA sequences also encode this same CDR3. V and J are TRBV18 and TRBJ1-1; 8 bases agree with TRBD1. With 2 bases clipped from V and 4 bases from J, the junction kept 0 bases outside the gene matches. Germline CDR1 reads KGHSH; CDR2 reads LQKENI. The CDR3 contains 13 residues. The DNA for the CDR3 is TGTGCCAGCTCACCAGACAGGGGCACTGAAGCTTTCTTT. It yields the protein CASSPDRGTEAFF.

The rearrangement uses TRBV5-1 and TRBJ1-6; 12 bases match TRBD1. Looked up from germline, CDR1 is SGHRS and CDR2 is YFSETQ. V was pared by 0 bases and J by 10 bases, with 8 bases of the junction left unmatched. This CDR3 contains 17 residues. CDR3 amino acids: CASSLGAGTGGESPLHF. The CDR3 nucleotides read TGCGCCAGCAGCTTGGGGGCCGGGACAGGGGGCGAATCACCCCTCCACTTT.

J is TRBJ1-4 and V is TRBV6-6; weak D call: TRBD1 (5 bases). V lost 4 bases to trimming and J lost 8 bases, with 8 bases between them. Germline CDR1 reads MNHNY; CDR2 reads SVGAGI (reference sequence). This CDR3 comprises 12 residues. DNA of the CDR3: TGTGCCAGCAGTTGGGGCCAAGAAAAACTGTTTTTT. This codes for CASSWGQEKLFF.

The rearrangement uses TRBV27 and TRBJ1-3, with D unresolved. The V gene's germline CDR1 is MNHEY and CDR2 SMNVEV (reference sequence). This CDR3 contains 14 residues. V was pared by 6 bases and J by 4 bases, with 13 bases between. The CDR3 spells CASSPTNSGNTIYF. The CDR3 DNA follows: TGTGCCAGCAGCCCAACGAACTCGGGAAACACCATATATTTT.

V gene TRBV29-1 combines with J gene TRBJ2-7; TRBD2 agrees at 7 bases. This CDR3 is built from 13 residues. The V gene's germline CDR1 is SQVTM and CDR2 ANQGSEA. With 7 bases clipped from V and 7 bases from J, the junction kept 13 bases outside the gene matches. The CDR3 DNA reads TGCAGCGCCTCGGGGGGTCCCATGGAAGAGCAGTACTTC. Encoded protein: CSASGGPMEEQYF.

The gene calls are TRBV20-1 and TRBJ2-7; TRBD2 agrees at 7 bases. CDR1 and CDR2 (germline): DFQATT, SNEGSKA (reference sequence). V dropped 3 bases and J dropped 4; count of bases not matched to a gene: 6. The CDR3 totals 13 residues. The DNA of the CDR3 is TGCAGTGCTAGTTTGGGGGGGAGGTACGAGCAGTACTTC. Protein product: CSASLGGRYEQYF.

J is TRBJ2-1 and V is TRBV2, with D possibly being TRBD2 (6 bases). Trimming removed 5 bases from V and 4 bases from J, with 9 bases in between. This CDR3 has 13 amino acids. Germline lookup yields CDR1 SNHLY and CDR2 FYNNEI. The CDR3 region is CASSWGEYNEQFF. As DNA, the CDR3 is TGTGCCAGCAGTTGGGGGGAGTACAATGAGCAGTTCTTC. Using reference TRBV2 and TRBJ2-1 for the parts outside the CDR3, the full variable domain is EPEVTQTPSHQVTQMGQEVILRCVPISNHLYFYWYRQILGQKVEFLVSFYNNEISEKSEIFDDQFSVERPDGSNFTLKIRSTKLEDSAMYFCASSWGEYNEQFFGPGTRLTVL.

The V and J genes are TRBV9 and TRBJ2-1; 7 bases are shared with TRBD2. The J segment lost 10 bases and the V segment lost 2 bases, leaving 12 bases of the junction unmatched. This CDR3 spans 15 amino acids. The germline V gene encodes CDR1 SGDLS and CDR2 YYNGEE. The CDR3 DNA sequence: TGTGCCAGCAGCGTCCGGCTTAGCGGGCACCCCGAGCAGTTCTTC. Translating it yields CASSVRLSGHPEQFF.

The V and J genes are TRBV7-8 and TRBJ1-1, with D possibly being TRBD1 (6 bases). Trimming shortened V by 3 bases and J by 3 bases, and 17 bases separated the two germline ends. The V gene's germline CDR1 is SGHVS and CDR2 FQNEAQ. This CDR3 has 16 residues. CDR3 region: CASSFTNDRTDTEAFF. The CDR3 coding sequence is TGTGCCAGCAGCTTTACAAACGACAGGACTGACACTGAAGCTTTCTTT.